The T cell receptor (beta chain) described here comes from a study of PD-1 blockade in mismatch repair-deficient tumors. Method: immunoSEQ multiplex PCR; TCRdb's copy keeps in-frame clones and lacks some. The top ten clones hold around 1.6% of a sample with some 17,000 clones, 84% of them seen once. The germline gives CDR1 SGHTA, CDR2 FQGNSA. V lost 4 bases and J lost 2; bases outside the gene matches: 1. This CDR3 contains 15 residues. TCR sequencing covered a few patients who responded to pembrolizumab. The TCR comes from an adult with mismatch repair-deficient cancer. The J gene is TRBJ2-1, the V gene TRBV7-2, with 11 positions matching TRBD2. Sequenced material: PBMCs, taken approximately five months after starting pembrolizumab. The CDR3 loop reads CASSSTSGAYNEQFF. In nucleotides, the CDR3 is TGTGCCAGCAGCTCGACTAGCGGGGCCTACAATGAGCAGTTCTTC.